These T cell receptor beta chains were read from a single sample in a study of OX40 agonist ivuxolimab in advanced cancers. The table came from immunoSEQ multiplex PCR; TCRdb's copy has only in-frame clones and leaves some out. The sample has some 77,000 clones; less than 95% are singletons. The specimen was CD4+ or CD8+ T cells sorted from blood, collected in a trial of the OX40 agonist ivuxolimab. The origin of the receptors is an adult with an advanced solid tumor such as melanoma, head and neck, liver or kidney cancer. CDR3s include the opening cysteine and the closing phenylalanine or tryptophan. A D gene is named only where the DNA matches it firmly. For some rows the clone size is stated as once, few or many, or as a class when expanded; others skip it.

abundance	d_gene	j_gene	v_gene	CDR3aa	CDR3nt
.	TRBD2	TRBJ2-2	TRBV5-1	CASSFTRGRNTGELFF	TGCGCCAGCAGCTTCACTCGCGGGAGGAACACCGGGGAGCTGTTTTTT
.	.	TRBJ2-2	TRBV2	CASSQQRDTGELFF	TGTGCCAGCAGTCAACAGCGGGACACCGGGGAGCTGTTTTTT
.	.	TRBJ2-1	TRBV5-1	CATARDTNNEQFF	TGCGCCACTGCCCGGGACACAAACAATGAGCAGTTCTTC
once	.	TRBJ2-7	TRBV28	CARVARAPYEQYF	TGTGCCAGGGTGGCCAGGGCCCCCTACGAGCAGTACTTC
.	TRBD1	TRBJ1-2	TRBV28	CASSSGQGTAGYTF	TGTGCCAGCAGCTCGGGACAGGGGACGGCTGGCTACACCTTC
.	.	TRBJ1-2	TRBV10-3	CAISESGRSGYGYTF	TGTGCCATCAGTGAGTCTGGCAGGTCTGGCTATGGCTACACCTTC
.	.	TRBJ1-4	TRBV19	CASRYRATNEKLFF	TGTGCCAGTAGGTACAGAGCAACTAATGAAAAACTGTTTTTT
.	.	TRBJ2-5	TRBV5-6	CASSLDPSETQYF	TGTGCCAGCAGCTTGGACCCCAGTGAGACCCAGTACTTC
.	.	TRBJ1-1	TRBV23-1	CASRGLLPRGTEAFF	TGCGCCAGCAGGGGACTTCTACCCCGGGGCACTGAAGCTTTCTTT
.	.	TRBJ1-2	TRBV2	CASSPGNNYGYTF	TGTGCCAGCAGTCCAGGGAACAACTATGGCTACACCTTC
.	.	TRBJ1-1	TRBV7-2	CASSPQGRRTEAFF	TGTGCCAGCAGCCCCCAGGGAAGGAGGACTGAAGCTTTCTTT
.	.	TRBJ1-5	TRBV30	CAWSGGGDQPQHF	TGTGCCTGGAGTGGGGGAGGTGATCAGCCCCAGCATTTT
.	.	TRBJ2-4	TRBV5-4	CASSWEWAGREGKNIQYF	TGTGCCAGCAGCTGGGAGTGGGCGGGACGCGAGGGCAAAAACATTCAGTACTTC
.	.	TRBJ2-4	TRBV5-1	CASSLGGSTATKNIQYF	TGCGCCAGCAGCTTGGGGGGGTCGACAGCCACCAAAAACATTCAGTACTTC
.	TRBD1	TRBJ2-7	TRBV27	CASSSQGPEPGEQYF	TGTGCCAGCAGTTCACAGGGGCCGGAGCCTGGTGAGCAGTACTTC
once	.	TRBJ2-7	TRBV11-3	CASSLDLGGREIYEQYF	TGTGCCAGCAGCTTAGATCTGGGGGGAAGGGAAATTTACGAGCAGTACTTC
.	.	TRBJ1-3	TRBV6-6	CASTVVLVGNTIYF	TGTGCCAGCACTGTGGTCTTGGTAGGAAACACCATATATTTT
.	TRBD1	TRBJ2-1	TRBV18	CASSPNLGTGSSYNEQFF	TGTGCCAGCTCACCCAATTTAGGGACAGGGAGCTCCTACAATGAGCAGTTCTTC
once	.	TRBJ1-4	TRBV19	CASSFPGGSEKLFF	TGTGCCAGTAGTTTTCCCGGGGGGAGTGAAAAACTGTTTTTT
.	TRBD2	TRBJ2-7	TRBV7-2	CASRTSGSSYEQYF	TGTGCCAGCAGGACTAGCGGGAGCTCCTACGAGCAGTACTTC
.	.	TRBJ2-7	TRBV7-2	CASSLAGGLKYYEQYF	TGTGCCAGCAGCTTAGCAGGGGGACTGAAGTACTACGAGCAGTACTTC
.	TRBD1	TRBJ1-2	TRBV12-5	CASGLTGVIYGYTF	TGTGCTAGTGGTTTAACAGGGGTTATCTATGGCTACACCTTC
once	.	TRBJ2-7	TRBV2	CASSGQASEQYF	TGTGCCAGCAGCGGGCAGGCCTCCGAGCAGTACTTC
.	TRBD1	TRBJ1-1	TRBV6-1	CASSGGPGQTTEAFF	TGTGCCAGCAGTGGGGGTCCGGGACAGACCACTGAAGCTTTCTTT
.	.	TRBJ2-5	TRBV5-1	CASSLNPGQETQYF	TGCGCCAGCAGCTTAAATCCGGGCCAAGAGACCCAGTACTTC
.	.	TRBJ1-1	TRBV5-1	CASSQGSYTEAFF	TGCGCCAGCAGCCAGGGGTCCTACACTGAAGCTTTCTTT